Below, 9 T cell receptor beta chains from the same sample are listed, as sequenced in a study of T-cell memory formation after mild COVID-19. MiXCR, applied by TCRdb to the 5' RACE reads, yields one record per CDR3 protein. Among under 250,000 distinct CDR3 sequences listed, 10% were seen once. The sample was PBMCs or a T cell subset sorted from them (not recorded which). These receptors all come from a man between 18 and 29 years old who had mild COVID-19 (a few samples of this study predate the infection). Cell type and time point are not known.

This clonotype was picked up a small number of times. The chain has TRBV28 and TRBJ2-3; D is possibly TRBD1 (5 bases). The V end lost 6 bases, the J end lost 0 bases, and 13 bases lay between the germline ends. Germline CDR1 MDHEN, CDR2 SYDVKM. This CDR3 has 15 amino acids. The CDR3 nucleotides are TGTGCCAGCAGCTTTGGTGGGGCTAGCACAGATACGCAGTATTTT. Amino acids: CASSFGGASTDTQYF.

The chain recombines TRBV24-1 with TRBJ1-2; the D gene is possibly TRBD1 (5 bases). The germline V gene has CDR1 KGHDR and CDR2 SFDVKD. Trimming pared 6 bases from V and 3 bases from J, leaving 13 bases between. This CDR3 has 14 amino acids. The CDR3 spells CATSNSGGDYGYTF. The CDR3 DNA is TGTGCCACCAGTAACTCGGGGGGGGACTATGGCTACACCTTC.

This clonotype was found a few times. J is TRBJ2-7 and V is TRBV27; 11 nucleotides agree with TRBD2. This CDR3 comprises 16 residues. V shed 10 bases, J shed 2 bases, and the junction held 13 bases outside the gene matches. Germline V CDR1 and CDR2: MNHEY, SMNVEV (reference sequence). The CDR3 spells CATHRLAGGRTYEQYF. For the CDR3, the DNA is TGTGCCACCCACCGCCTAGCGGGGGGCCGGACCTACGAGCAGTACTTC.

This chain uses TRBV9 with TRBJ2-3; D is unresolved. Germline V gene lookup returns CDR1 SGDLS and CDR2 YYNGEE. Trimming removed 0 bases from V and 4 bases from J, with 12 bases in between. The CDR3 sequence is 15 residues long. CDR3 region: CASSVAPGRADTQYF. The CDR3 DNA reads as TGTGCCAGCAGCGTAGCTCCGGGTAGGGCAGATACGCAGTATTTT.

This clonotype was seen only a few times. The chain carries TRBV10-3 and TRBJ1-1; 7 bases fit TRBD1. The CDR3 totals 14 residues. The junction had 12 bases not matched to a gene; V was cut back by 5 bases and J by 9 bases. CDR1 is ENHRY and CDR2 is SYGVKD in the germline V gene. Here the CDR3 reads CAISPSGQAPQAFF. CDR3 sequence (DNA): TGTGCCATCAGTCCCTCCGGACAGGCTCCTCAAGCTTTCTTT.

The chain joins TRBV7-3 to TRBJ1-1; D uncertain. The CDR3 is 14 residues long. Germline values: CDR1 SGHTA, CDR2 FQGTGA. V was pared by 6 bases and J by 1 base, with 12 bases between. CDR3 DNA sequence: TGTGCCAGCAGGTTGACTCCGGGGAACACTGAAGCTTTCTTT. This translates into CASRLTPGNTEAFF.

J is TRBJ1-1 and V is TRBV7-3; D not resolved. The germline V and J ends were trimmed by 5 bases and 4 bases, with 11 bases remaining between them. Germline V gives CDR1 SGHTA, CDR2 FQGTGA. The CDR3 runs to 13 residues. The CDR3 is CASSPGRATEAFF. CDR3 nucleotide sequence: TGTGCCAGCAGCCCGGGGAGAGCCACTGAAGCTTTCTTT.

This sequence joins TRBV11-2 and TRBJ2-3; no clear D gene. Germline loops: CDR1 SGHAT, CDR2 FQNNGV. This CDR3 spans 15 amino acids. The V and J ends lost 1 base and 4 bases respectively, with 12 bases between them. The CDR3 loop reads CASSLGFQYPDTQYF. DNA of the CDR3: TGTGCCAGCAGCTTAGGGTTCCAGTATCCAGATACGCAGTATTTT.

This chain connects TRBV7-2 to TRBJ2-7; 9 bases align to TRBD1. This CDR3 region has 14 residues. The germline V gene encodes CDR1 SGHTA and CDR2 FQGNSA. Trimming at V came to 3 bases and at J to 3 bases, leaving 3 bases not matched to a gene. The CDR3 protein is CASSFRDRDYEQYF. The CDR3 nucleotides are TGTGCCAGCAGCTTCCGGGACAGGGACTACGAGCAGTACTTC.